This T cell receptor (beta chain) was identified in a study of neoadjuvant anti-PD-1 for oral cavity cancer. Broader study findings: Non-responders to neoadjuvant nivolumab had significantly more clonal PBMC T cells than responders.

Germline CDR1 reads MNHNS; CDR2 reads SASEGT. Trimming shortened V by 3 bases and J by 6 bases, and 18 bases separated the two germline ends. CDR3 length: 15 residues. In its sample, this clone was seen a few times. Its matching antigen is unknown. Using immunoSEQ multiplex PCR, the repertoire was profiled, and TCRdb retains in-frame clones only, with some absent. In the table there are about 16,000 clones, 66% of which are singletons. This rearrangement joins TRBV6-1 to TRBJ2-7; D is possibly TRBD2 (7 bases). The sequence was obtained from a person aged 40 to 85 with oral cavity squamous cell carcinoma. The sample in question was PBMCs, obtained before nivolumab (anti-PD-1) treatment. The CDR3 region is CASSDPWGGHLEQYF. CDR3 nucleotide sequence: TGTGCCAGCAGTGACCCCTGGGGGGGCCACCTCGAGCAGTACTTC.